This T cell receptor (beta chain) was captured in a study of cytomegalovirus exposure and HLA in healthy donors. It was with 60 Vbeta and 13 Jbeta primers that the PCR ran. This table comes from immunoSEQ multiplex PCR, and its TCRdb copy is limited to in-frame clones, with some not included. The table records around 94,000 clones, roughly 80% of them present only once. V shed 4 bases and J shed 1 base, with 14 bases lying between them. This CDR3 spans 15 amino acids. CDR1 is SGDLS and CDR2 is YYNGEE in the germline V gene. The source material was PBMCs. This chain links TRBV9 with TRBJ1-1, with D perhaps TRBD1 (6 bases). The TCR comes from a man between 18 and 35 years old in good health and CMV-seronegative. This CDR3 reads CASSPEQGKNTEAFF. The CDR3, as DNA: TGTGCCAGCAGCCCGGAACAGGGAAAGAACACTGAAGCTTTCTTT.